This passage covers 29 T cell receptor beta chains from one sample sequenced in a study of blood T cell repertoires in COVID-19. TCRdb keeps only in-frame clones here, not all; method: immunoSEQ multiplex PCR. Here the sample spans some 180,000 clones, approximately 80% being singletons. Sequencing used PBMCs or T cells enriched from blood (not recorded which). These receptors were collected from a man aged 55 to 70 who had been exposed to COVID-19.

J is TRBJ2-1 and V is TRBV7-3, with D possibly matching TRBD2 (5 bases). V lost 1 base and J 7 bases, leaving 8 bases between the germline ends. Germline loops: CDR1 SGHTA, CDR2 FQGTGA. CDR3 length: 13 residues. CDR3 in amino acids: CASSLNGGNEQFF. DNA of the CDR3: TGTGCCAGCAGCTTAAATGGCGGGAATGAGCAGTTCTTC.

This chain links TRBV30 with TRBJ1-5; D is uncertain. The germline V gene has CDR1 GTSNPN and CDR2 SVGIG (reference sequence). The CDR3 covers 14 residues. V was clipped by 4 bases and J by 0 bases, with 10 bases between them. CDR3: CAWMQAGSNQPQHF. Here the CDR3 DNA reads TGTGCCTGGATGCAGGCGGGTAGCAATCAGCCCCAGCATTTT.

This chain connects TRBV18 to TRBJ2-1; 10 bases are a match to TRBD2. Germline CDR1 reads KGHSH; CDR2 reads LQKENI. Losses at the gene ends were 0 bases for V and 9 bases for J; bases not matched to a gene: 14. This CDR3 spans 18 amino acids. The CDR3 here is CASSPPNGRASGRGEQFF. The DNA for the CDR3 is TGTGCCAGCTCACCACCAAACGGTAGGGCTAGCGGGAGAGGTGAGCAGTTCTTC.

For the CDR3, the DNA is TGTGCCAGCAGCCAAGGACAGGTGGTTGAAGCTTTCTTT. This translates into CASSQGQVVEAFF. This chain uses TRBV12-3 or TRBV12-4 with TRBJ1-1, with TRBD1 identical over 7 bases. V shed 6 bases, J shed 7 bases, and the junction held 8 bases outside the gene matches. The CDR3 loop spans 13 amino acids.

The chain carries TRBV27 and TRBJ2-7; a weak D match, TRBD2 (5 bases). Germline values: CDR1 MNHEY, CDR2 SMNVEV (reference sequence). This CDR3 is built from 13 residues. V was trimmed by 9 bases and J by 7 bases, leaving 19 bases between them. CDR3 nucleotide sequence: TGTGCCAGTTCCCCTTCCGGCTGGGAGGAGCAGTACTTC. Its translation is CASSPSGWEEQYF.

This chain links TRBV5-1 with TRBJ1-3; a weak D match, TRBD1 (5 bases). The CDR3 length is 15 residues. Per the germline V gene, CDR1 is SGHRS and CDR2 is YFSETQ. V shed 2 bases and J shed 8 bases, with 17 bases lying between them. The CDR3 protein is CASSLTGREGDTIYF. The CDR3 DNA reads TGCGCCAGCAGCTTAACCGGCAGGGAAGGAGACACCATATATTTT.

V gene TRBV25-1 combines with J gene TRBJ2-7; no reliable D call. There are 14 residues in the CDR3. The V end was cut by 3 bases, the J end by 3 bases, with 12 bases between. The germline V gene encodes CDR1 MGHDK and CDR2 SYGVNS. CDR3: CASSDPTVRYEQYF. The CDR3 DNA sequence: TGTGCCAGCAGTGACCCTACAGTCCGCTACGAGCAGTACTTC.

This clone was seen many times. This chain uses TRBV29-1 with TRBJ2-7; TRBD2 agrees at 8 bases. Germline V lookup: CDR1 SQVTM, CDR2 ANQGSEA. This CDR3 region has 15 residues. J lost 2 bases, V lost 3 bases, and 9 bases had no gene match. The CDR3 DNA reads TGCAGCGTTGAGGGAGTTTTCGGGAGGGCCTACGAGCAGTACTTC. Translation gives CSVEGVFGRAYEQYF.

The CDR3 protein is CASSVASGNNYGYTF. The CDR3 DNA reads TGTGCCAGCAGCGTAGCTTCAGGCAATAACTATGGCTACACCTTC. The chain employs TRBV9 and TRBJ1-2; D not resolved. The germline V gene encodes CDR1 SGDLS and CDR2 YYNGEE. CDR3 length: 15 residues. Trimming stripped 0 bases from V and 1 base from J, with 10 bases between.

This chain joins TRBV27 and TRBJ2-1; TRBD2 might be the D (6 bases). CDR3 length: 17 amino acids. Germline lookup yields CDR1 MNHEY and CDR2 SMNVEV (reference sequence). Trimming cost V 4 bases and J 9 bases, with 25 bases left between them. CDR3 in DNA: TGTGCCAGCAGTTCCCCCACGGGACTGCGGATGGTTGGTGAGCAGTTCTTC. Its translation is CASSSPTGLRMVGEQFF.

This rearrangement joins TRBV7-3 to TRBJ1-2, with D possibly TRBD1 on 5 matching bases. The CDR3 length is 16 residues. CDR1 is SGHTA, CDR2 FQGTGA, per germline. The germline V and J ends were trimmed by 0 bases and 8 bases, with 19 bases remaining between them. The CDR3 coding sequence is TGTGCCAGCAGCTTAACGAAGGTTGGACGGACACAAGGCTACACCTTC. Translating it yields CASSLTKVGRTQGYTF.

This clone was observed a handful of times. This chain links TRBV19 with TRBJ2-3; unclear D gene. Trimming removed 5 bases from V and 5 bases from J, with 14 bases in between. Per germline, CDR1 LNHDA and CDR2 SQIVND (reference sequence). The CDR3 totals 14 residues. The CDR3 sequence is CASSLSTRGDTQYF. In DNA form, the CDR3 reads TGTGCCAGTAGTCTGAGTACAAGAGGAGATACGCAGTATTTT.

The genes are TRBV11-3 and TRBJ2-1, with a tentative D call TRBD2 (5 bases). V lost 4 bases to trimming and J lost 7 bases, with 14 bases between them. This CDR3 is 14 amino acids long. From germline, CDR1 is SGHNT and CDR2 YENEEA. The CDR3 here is CASSSPGSANEQFF. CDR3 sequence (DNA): TGTGCCAGCAGCTCCCCCGGTAGCGCGAATGAGCAGTTCTTC.

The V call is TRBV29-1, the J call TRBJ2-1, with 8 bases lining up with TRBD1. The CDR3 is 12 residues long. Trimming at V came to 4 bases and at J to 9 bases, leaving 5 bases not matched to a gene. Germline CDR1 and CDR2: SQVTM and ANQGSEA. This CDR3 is CSVGQGIGEQFF. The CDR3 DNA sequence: TGCAGCGTTGGACAGGGGATTGGTGAGCAGTTCTTC.

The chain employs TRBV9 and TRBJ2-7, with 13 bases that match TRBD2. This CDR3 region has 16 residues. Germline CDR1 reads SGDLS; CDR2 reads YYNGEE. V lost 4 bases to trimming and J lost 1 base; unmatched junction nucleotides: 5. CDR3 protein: CASSPRLAGGSYEQYF. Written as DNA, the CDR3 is TGTGCCAGCAGCCCCCGACTAGCGGGAGGTTCCTACGAGCAGTACTTC.

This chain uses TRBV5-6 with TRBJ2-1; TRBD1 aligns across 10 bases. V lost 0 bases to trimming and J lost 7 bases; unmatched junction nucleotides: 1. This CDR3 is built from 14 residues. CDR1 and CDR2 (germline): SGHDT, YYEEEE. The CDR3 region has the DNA TGTGCCAGCAGCTTGGGGGGACAGGGGAATGAGCAGTTCTTC. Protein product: CASSLGGQGNEQFF.

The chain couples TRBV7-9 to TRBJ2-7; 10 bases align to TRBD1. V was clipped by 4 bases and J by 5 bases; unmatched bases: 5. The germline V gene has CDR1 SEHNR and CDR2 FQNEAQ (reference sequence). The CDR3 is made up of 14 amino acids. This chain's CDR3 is CASSWGTGANEQYF. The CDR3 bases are TGTGCCAGCAGCTGGGGGACAGGGGCCAACGAGCAGTACTTC. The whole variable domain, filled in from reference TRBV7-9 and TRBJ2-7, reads DTGVSQNPRHKITKRGQNVTFRCDPISEHNRLYWYRQTLGQGPEFLTYFQNEAQLEKSRLLSDRFSAERPKGSFSTLEIQRTEQGDSAMYLCASSWGTGANEQYFGPGTRLTVT.

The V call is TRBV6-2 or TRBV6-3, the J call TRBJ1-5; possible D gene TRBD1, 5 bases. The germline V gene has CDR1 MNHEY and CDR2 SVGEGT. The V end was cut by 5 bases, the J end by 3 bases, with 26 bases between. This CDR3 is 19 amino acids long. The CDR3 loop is CASSPLSAGANLINQPQHF. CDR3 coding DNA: TGTGCCAGCAGTCCCCTAAGCGCTGGGGCCAACCTTATCAATCAGCCCCAGCATTTT.

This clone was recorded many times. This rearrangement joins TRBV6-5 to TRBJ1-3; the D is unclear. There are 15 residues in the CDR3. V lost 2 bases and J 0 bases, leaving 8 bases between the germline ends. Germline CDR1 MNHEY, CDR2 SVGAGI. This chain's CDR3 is CASSYLLASGNTIYF. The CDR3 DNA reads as TGTGCCAGCAGTTACCTCTTGGCCTCTGGAAACACCATATATTTT.

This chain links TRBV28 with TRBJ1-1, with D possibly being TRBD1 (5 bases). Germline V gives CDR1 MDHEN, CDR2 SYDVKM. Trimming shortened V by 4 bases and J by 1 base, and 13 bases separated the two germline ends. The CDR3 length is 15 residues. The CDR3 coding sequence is TGTGCCAGCAGTTGGGGGGTTACGACGAACACTGAAGCTTTCTTT. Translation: CASSWGVTTNTEAFF.

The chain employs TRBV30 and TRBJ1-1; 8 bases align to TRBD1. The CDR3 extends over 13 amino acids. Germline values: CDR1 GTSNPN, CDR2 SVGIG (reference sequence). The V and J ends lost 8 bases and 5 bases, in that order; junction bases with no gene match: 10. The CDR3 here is CAAGRGQATEAFF. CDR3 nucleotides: TGTGCCGCGGGCAGGGGGCAAGCAACTGAAGCTTTCTTT.

The CDR3 loop is CATEEGDSEAFF. The CDR3 DNA reads TGTGCCACCGAGGAGGGGGACAGCGAAGCTTTCTTT. The chain couples TRBV15 to TRBJ1-1; 7 nucleotides match TRBD1. This CDR3 has 12 amino acids. V lost 8 bases to trimming and J lost 8 bases; unmatched junction nucleotides: 8. The germline V gene has CDR1 LNHNV and CDR2 YYDKDF (reference sequence).

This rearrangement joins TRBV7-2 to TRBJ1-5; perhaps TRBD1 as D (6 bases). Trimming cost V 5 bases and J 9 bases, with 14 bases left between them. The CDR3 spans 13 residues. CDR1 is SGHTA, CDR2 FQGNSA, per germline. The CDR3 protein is CASSPGQNWPQHF. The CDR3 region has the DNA TGTGCCAGCAGCCCTGGACAGAACTGGCCCCAGCATTTT.

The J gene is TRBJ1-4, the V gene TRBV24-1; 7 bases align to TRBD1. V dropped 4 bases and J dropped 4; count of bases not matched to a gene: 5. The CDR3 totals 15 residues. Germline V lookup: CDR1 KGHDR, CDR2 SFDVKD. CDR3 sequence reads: CATSDRQGSNEKLFF. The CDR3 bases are TGTGCCACCAGTGACAGACAGGGAAGTAATGAAAAACTGTTTTTT.

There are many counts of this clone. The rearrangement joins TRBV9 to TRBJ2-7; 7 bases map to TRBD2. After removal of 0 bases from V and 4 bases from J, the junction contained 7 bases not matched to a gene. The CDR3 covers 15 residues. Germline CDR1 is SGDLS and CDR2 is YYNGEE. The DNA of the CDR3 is TGTGCCAGCAGCGTAGATTTGGCGGGAGTATACGAGCAGTACTTC. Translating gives CASSVDLAGVYEQYF.

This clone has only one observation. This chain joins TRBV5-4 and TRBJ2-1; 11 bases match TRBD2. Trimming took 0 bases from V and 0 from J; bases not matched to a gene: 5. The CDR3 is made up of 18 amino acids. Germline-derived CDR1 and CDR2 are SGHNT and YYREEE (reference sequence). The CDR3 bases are TGTGCCAGCAGCTTGGTTGGGACTAGCGGCTACTCCTACAATGAGCAGTTCTTC. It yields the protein CASSLVGTSGYSYNEQFF.

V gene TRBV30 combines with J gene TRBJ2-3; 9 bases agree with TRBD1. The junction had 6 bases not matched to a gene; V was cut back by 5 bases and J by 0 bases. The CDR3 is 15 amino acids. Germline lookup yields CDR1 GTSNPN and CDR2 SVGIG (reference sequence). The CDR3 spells CAWDRDRDSTDTQYF. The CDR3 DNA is TGTGCCTGGGACCGGGACAGGGACAGCACAGATACGCAGTATTTT.

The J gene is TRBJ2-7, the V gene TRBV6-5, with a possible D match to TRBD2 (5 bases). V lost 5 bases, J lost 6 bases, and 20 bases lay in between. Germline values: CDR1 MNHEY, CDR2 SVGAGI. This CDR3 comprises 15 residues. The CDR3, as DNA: TGTGCCAGCAGTCTCAGCCGGGATCCTTCCGCCGAGCAGTACTTC. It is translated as CASSLSRDPSAEQYF.

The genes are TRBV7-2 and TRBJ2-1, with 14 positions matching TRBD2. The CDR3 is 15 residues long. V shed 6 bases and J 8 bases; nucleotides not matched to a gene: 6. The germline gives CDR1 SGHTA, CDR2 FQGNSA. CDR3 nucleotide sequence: TGTGCCAGCAGAAGACTAGCGGGAGGGTGGGATGAGCAGTTCTTC. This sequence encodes CASRRLAGGWDEQFF.